The 16 T cell receptor beta chains given below trace back to one sample, sequenced in a study of cytomegalovirus exposure and HLA in healthy donors. Sequenced by immunoSEQ multiplex PCR; TCRdb stores in-frame clones only, minus some. The table shows some 66,000 clones, with around 97% occurring only once. The sequenced material came from PBMCs. These receptors were taken from a woman aged 18-30 years in good health and CMV-seropositive.

J is TRBJ2-7 and V is TRBV27; perhaps TRBD1 as D (6 bases). This CDR3 has 15 amino acids. The germline gives CDR1 MNHEY, CDR2 SMNVEV (reference sequence). The V gene lost 2 bases and the J gene lost 6 bases, with 17 bases spanning the gap. Here the CDR3 reads CASSLGAGVLGEQYF. CDR3 bases: TGTGCCAGCAGTTTAGGGGCAGGGGTTTTAGGCGAGCAGTACTTC.

This chain connects TRBV5-1 to TRBJ2-7; possible D gene TRBD1, 6 bases. This CDR3 has 14 amino acids. CDR1 SGHRS and CDR2 YFSETQ come from the germline V gene. The V end was cut by 0 bases, the J end by 2 bases, with 9 bases between. CDR3 loop: CASSLVGAAYEQYF. The CDR3 coding sequence is TGCGCCAGCAGCTTGGTGGGGGCAGCCTACGAGCAGTACTTC.

The rearrangement links TRBV4-1 to TRBJ2-5, with 12 bases aligning to TRBD2. The CDR3 extends over 15 amino acids. CDR1 is MGHRA, CDR2 YSYEKL, per germline. The V gene end was trimmed by 4 bases and the J gene end by 5 bases; junction bases not matched to a gene: 5. CDR3 coding DNA: TGCGCCAGCAGCCTCGGACTAGCGGGACCTGAGACCCAGTACTTC. Its translation: CASSLGLAGPETQYF.

The chain recombines TRBV18 with TRBJ2-3; D is unresolved. Germline CDR1 is KGHSH and CDR2 is LQKENI. The CDR3 consists of 15 residues. Trimming cost V 0 bases and J 2 bases, with 9 bases left between them. The CDR3 DNA sequence: TGTGCCAGCTCACCACCATCTAGAGCCACAGATACGCAGTATTTT. This encodes CASSPPSRATDTQYF. The complete variable domain, with remaining parts taken from reference TRBV18 and TRBJ2-3, reads NAGVMQNPRHLVRRRGQEARLRCSPMKGHSHVYWYRQLPEEGLKFMVYLQKENIIDESGMPKERFSAEFPKEGPSILRIQQVVRGDSAAYFCASSPPSRATDTQYFGPGTRLTVL.

The V gene is TRBV5-8, the J gene TRBJ2-7, with 11 bases matching TRBD2. The CDR3 runs 17 residues. V gave up 4 bases and J gave up 0 bases; unmatched junction bases: 9. Germline V lookup: CDR1 SGHTS, CDR2 YDEGEE. For the CDR3, the DNA is TGTGCCAGCAGCCCTTTGACTAGCGGGGTTAGCTCCTACGAGCAGTACTTC. It yields the protein CASSPLTSGVSSYEQYF.

The rearrangement uses TRBV27 and TRBJ1-4; D remains ambiguous. The CDR3 is 11 amino acids. Per germline, CDR1 MNHEY and CDR2 SMNVEV (reference sequence). With 6 bases removed from V and 7 bases from J, the gap between germline ends came to 6 bases. This CDR3 is CASSSGEKLFF. The CDR3 DNA sequence: TGTGCCAGCAGCTCAGGTGAAAAACTGTTTTTT.

The chain recombines TRBV7-9 with TRBJ2-1, with D perhaps TRBD1 (6 bases). Trimming pared 3 bases from V and 3 bases from J, leaving 9 bases between. The CDR3 consists of 14 residues. Germline values: CDR1 SEHNR, CDR2 FQNEAQ (reference sequence). CDR3 bases: TGTGCCAGCAGCTTGTACAGGGACTACAATGAGCAGTTCTTC. Protein sequence: CASSLYRDYNEQFF. The variable domain in full, completed from reference TRBV7-9 and TRBJ2-1, reads DTGVSQNPRHKITKRGQNVTFRCDPISEHNRLYWYRQTLGQGPEFLTYFQNEAQLEKSRLLSDRFSAERPKGSFSTLEIQRTEQGDSAMYLCASSLYRDYNEQFFGPGTRLTVL.

V and J are TRBV10-1 and TRBJ2-3, with D uncertain. CDR3 length: 14 amino acids. Germline values: CDR1 WNHNN, CDR2 SYGVQD (reference sequence). Trimming took off 2 bases at V and 2 bases at J, with 8 bases between the two ends. CDR3 protein: CASSEDIDTDTQYF. The CDR3 nucleotides read TGCGCCAGCAGTGAGGACATAGACACAGATACGCAGTATTTT.

A single count supports this clone. The genes are TRBV6-6 and TRBJ1-1; 10 positions agree with TRBD1. Germline CDR1 is MNHNY and CDR2 is SVGAGI (reference sequence). Trimming cost V 6 bases and J 4 bases; bases outside gene matches: 2. The CDR3 length is 13 residues. The CDR3 loop is CASRGQGFTEAFF. The CDR3 nucleotides read TGTGCCAGCAGGGGACAGGGGTTCACTGAAGCTTTCTTT.

As DNA, the CDR3 is TGTGCCAGCAGTTACGGAGGCGGGCAGGTGGTCACTGAAGCTTTCTTT. It yields the protein CASSYGGGQVVTEAFF. The rearrangement links TRBV6-5 to TRBJ1-1; no reliable D call. The ends were cut back, 2 bases at V and 4 bases at J, with 17 bases in the middle. The CDR3 is 16 residues long. Per germline, CDR1 MNHEY and CDR2 SVGAGI.

The chain has TRBV19 and TRBJ2-3, with D hard to call. The CDR3 covers 13 residues. Trimming pared 3 bases from V and 5 bases from J, leaving 9 bases between. Per germline, CDR1 LNHDA and CDR2 SQIVND (reference sequence). The DNA for the CDR3 is TGTGCCAGTAGTATTTCCCCCGGAGATACGCAGTATTTT. Amino acid sequence: CASSISPGDTQYF.

The chain carries TRBV5-4 and TRBJ2-2, with TRBD2 matching over 12 bases. Germline-derived CDR1 and CDR2 are SGHNT and YYREEE (reference sequence). J lost 4 bases, V lost 4 bases, and 8 bases had no gene match. The length of the CDR3 is 17 residues. CDR3 coding DNA: TGTGCCAGCAGCAAGACTAGCGGGAGTCGGCTCACCGGGGAGCTGTTTTTT. Its protein product is CASSKTSGSRLTGELFF. Supplemented by reference TRBV5-4 and TRBJ2-2, the full variable domain reads ETGVTQSPTHLIKTRGQQVTLRCSSQSGHNTVSWYQQALGQGPQFIFQYYREEENGRGNFPPRFSGLQFPNYSSELNVNALELDDSALYLCASSKTSGSRLTGELFFGEGSRLTVL.

The V gene is TRBV27, the J gene TRBJ2-2; D gene unclear. Trimming removed 3 bases from V and 4 bases from J, with 9 bases in between. The CDR3 length is 14 residues. Germline-derived CDR1 and CDR2 are MNHEY and SMNVEV (reference sequence). The CDR3 region has the DNA TGTGCCAGCAGTTTCGAGGTTAGCACCGGGGAGCTGTTTTTT. Protein product: CASSFEVSTGELFF.

This CDR3 reads CASSDKGDRFLNTEAFF. CDR3 nucleotide sequence: TGTGCCAGCAGTGATAAGGGGGACAGATTTTTGAACACTGAAGCTTTCTTT. This chain uses TRBV6-4 with TRBJ1-1; 7 nucleotides align to TRBD1. The CDR3 consists of 17 residues. Germline CDR1 is MRHNA and CDR2 is SNTAGT. J gave up 0 bases and V 3 bases, and 10 bases lay outside the gene matches.

This sequence joins TRBV9 and TRBJ2-1, with D hard to call. V dropped 2 bases and J dropped 3 bases, with 6 bases sitting between them. The CDR3 totals 13 residues. Germline V lookup: CDR1 SGDLS, CDR2 YYNGEE. CDR3 region: CASSVGIYNEQFF. CDR3 DNA: TGTGCCAGCAGCGTGGGCATCTACAATGAGCAGTTCTTC.

CDR3 DNA sequence: TGTGCCTGGAGTACCGGGACAGCCAGCTCCTACGAGCAGTACTTC. Its translation is CAWSTGTASSYEQYF. V and J are TRBV30 and TRBJ2-7; 7 nucleotides line up with TRBD1. V lost 2 bases, J lost 0 bases, and 7 bases stayed unmatched. Germline V gene sequence: CDR1 GTSNPN, CDR2 SVGIG (reference sequence). The CDR3 sequence is 15 residues long.